One and the same sample provided the 3 T cell receptor beta chains below, sequenced in a study of T cell changes during pregnancy in multiple sclerosis. Sequencing used immunoSEQ multiplex PCR; TCRdb keeps in-frame clones, though not all of them. The top ten hold roughly 1.1% of the sample, which has approximately 41,000 clones, 80% to 90% seen once. This specimen consisted of CD4+ T cells from peripheral blood mononuclear cells, obtained in the first trimester of pregnancy. All receptors come from a female donor with multiple sclerosis, enrolled in a pregnancy study.

The chain joins TRBV12-5 to TRBJ2-4; 7 nucleotides align to TRBD2. With 8 bases clipped from V and 5 bases from J, the junction kept 6 bases outside the gene matches. Germline CDR1 and CDR2: LGHNT and FRNRAP. This CDR3 comprises 13 residues. Written as DNA, the CDR3 is TGTGCTAGTACCACTGGGGGGGAAAACATTCAGTACTTC. Translated, it gives CASTTGGENIQYF.

J is TRBJ1-2 and V is TRBV19, with 7 bases identical to TRBD1. Germline-derived CDR1 and CDR2 are LNHDA and SQIVND (reference sequence). The CDR3 totals 15 residues. The V gene end was trimmed by 1 base and the J gene end by 3 bases; junction bases not matched to a gene: 5. CDR3: CASSIGEGQDYGYTF. The CDR3 coding sequence is TGTGCCAGTAGTATAGGGGAAGGACAGGACTATGGCTACACCTTC.

Concerning this clone: The junction departs from the called germline gene at one end, perhaps through a read error. The rearrangement joins TRBV12-5 to TRBJ2-6; 7 positions match TRBD2. Germline CDR1 reads LGHNT; CDR2 reads FRNRAP. The CDR3 is made up of 17 amino acids. The CDR3 loop is CASGWSGGGSGGNVLTF. CDR3 in DNA: TGTGCTAGTGGTTGGTCTGGGGGGGGGTCTGGGGGCAACGTCCTGACTTTC. Supplemented by reference TRBV12-5 and TRBJ2-6, the full variable domain reads DARVTQTPRHKVTEMGQEVTMRCQPILGHNTVFWYRQTMMQGLELLAYFRNRAPLDDSGMPKDRFSAEMPDATLATLKIQPSEPRDSAVYFCASGWSGGGSGGNVLTFGAGSRLTVL.